This T cell receptor (beta chain) was sequenced in a study of blood T cell repertoires in COVID-19. The overall study: The United States, Italy and Spain provided the acute and convalescent COVID-19 samples. PBMCs, B-cell-depleted T cells, or T cells were the source of the cDNA or gDNA that made up the material.

V lost 2 bases to trimming and J lost 4 bases, with 14 bases between them. Germline assignment: CDR1 LGHNA and CDR2 YSLEER. The length of the CDR3 is 15 residues. In the authors' methods: From reference gene primer amplification, estimates of nucleated cell counts were derived. Some clones are missing from TCRdb's copy, which holds only in-frame ones; the method was immunoSEQ multiplex PCR. V and J calls and clone size are copied from that table; D and trimming were computed from the DNA. In the table there are 290,000 or so clones, 87% of which are singletons. This clonotype was obtained from a man in his late teens or twenties with active or convalescent COVID-19. The specimen was peripheral blood. The chain uses TRBV4-3 and TRBJ2-5, with a tentative D call TRBD2 (5 bases). CDR3 sequence (DNA): TGCGCCAGCAGCCAAACAATCGAGGGTGGAGAGACCCAGTACTTC. Translated, it gives CASSQTIEGGETQYF.